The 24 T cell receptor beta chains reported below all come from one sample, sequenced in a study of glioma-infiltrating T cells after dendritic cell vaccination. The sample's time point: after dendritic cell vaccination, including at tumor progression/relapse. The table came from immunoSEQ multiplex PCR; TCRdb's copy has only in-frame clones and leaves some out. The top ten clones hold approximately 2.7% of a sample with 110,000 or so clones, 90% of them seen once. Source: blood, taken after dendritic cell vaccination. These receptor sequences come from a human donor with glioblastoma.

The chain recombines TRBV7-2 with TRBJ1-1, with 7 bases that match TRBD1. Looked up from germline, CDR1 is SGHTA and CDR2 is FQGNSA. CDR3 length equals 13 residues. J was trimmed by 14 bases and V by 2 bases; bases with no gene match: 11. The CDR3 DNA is TGTGCCAGCAGCTTAATAGGGGGCGCGAGGGGCTTCTTT. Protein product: CASSLIGGARGFF.

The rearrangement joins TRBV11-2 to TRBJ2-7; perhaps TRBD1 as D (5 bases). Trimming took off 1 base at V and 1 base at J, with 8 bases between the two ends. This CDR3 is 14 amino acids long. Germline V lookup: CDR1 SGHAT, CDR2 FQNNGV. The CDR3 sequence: CASSLGGQSYEQYF. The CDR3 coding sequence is TGTGCCAGCAGCTTAGGCGGACAATCCTACGAGCAGTACTTC.

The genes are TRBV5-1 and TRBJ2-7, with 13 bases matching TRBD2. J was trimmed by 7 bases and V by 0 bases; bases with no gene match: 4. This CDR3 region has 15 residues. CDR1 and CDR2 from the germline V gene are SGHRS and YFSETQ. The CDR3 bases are TGCGCCAGCAGCTTGGGGACTAGCGGGAGTCGGGAGCAGTACTTC. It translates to CASSLGTSGSREQYF. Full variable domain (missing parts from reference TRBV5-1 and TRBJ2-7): KAGVTQTPRYLIKTRGQQVTLSCSPISGHRSVSWYQQTPGQGLQFLFEYFSETQRNKGNFPGRFSGRQFSNSRSEMNVSTLELGDSALYLCASSLGTSGSREQYFGPGTRLTVT.

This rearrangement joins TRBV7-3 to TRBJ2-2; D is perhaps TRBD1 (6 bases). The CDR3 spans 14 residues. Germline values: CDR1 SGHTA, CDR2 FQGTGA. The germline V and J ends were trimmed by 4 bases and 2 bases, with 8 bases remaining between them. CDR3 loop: CASSSGVNTGELFF. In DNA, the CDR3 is TGTGCCAGCAGCTCAGGGGTTAACACCGGGGAGCTGTTTTTT. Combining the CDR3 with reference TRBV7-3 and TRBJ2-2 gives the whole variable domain GAGVSQTPSNKVTEKGKYVELRCDPISGHTALYWYRQSLGQGPEFLIYFQGTGAADDSGLPNDRFFAVRPEGSVSTLKIQRTERGDSAVYLCASSSGVNTGELFFGEGSRLTVL.

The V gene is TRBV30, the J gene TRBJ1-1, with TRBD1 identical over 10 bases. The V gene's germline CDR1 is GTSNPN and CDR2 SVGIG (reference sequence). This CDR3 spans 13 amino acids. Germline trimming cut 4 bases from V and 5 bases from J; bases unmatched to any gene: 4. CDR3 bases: TGTGCCTGGAACCGACAGGGGGCAACTGAAGCTTTCTTT. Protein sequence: CAWNRQGATEAFF. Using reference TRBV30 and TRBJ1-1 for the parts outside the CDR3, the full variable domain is SQTIHQWPATLVQPVGSPLSLECTVEGTSNPNLYWYRQAAGRGLQLLFYSVGIGQISSEVPQNLSASRPQDRQFILSSKKLLLSDSGFYLCAWNRQGATEAFFGQGTRLTVV.

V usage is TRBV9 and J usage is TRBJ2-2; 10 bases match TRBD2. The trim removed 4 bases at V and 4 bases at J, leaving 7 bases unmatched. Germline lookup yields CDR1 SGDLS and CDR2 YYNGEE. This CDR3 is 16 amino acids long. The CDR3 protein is CASSPLAGRSTGELFF. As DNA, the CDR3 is TGTGCCAGCAGCCCACTAGCGGGGAGATCCACCGGGGAGCTGTTTTTT.

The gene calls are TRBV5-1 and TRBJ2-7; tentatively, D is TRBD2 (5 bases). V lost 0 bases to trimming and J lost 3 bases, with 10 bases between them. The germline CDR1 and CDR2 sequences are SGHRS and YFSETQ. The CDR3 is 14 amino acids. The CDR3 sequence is CASSLVPGSYEQYF. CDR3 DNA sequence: TGCGCCAGCAGCTTGGTGCCGGGGAGCTACGAGCAGTACTTC.

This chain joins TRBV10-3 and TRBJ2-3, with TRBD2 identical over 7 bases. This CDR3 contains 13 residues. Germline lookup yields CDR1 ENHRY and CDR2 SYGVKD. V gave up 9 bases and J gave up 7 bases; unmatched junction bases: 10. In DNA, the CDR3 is TGTGCCATTGGTGGCGGGAGCGGGAATACGCAGTATTTT. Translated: CAIGGGSGNTQYF.

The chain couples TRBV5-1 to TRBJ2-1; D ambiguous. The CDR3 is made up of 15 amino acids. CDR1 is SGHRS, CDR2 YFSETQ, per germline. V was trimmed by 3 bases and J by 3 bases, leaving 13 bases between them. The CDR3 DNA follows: TGCGCCAGCAGCTGGCACCGAAATTTCTACAATGAGCAGTTCTTC. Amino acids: CASSWHRNFYNEQFF.

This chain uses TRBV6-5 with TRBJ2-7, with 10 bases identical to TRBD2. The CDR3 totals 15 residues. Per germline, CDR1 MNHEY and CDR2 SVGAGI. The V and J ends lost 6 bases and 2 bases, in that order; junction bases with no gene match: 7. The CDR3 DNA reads TGTGCCAGCAGGTTAGCGGGGGGCCCCACCTACGAGCAGTACTTC. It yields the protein CASRLAGGPTYEQYF.

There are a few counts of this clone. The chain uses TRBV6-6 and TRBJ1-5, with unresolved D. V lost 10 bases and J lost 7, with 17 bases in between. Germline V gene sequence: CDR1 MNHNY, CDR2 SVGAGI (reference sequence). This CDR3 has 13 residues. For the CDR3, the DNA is TGTGCCAACGGTGATCGCGGATGGCAGCCCCAGCATTTT. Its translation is CANGDRGWQPQHF.

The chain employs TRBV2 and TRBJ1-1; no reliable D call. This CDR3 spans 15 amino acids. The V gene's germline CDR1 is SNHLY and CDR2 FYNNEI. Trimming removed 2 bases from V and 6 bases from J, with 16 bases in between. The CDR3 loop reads CASSEIPGPRAEAFF. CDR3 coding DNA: TGTGCCAGCAGTGAAATCCCGGGTCCGAGGGCTGAAGCTTTCTTT.

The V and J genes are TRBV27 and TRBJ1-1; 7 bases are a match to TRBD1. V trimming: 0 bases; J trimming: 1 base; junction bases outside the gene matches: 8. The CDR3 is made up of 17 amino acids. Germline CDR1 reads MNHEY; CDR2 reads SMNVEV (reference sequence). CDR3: CASSLSARTGENTEAFF. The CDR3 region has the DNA TGTGCCAGCAGTTTATCGGCCCGCACAGGGGAGAACACTGAAGCTTTCTTT.

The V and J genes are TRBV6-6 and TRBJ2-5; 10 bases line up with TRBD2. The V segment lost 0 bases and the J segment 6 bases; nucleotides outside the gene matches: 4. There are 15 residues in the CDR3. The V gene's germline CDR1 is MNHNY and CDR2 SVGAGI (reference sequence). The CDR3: CASSYSTSGRQTQYF. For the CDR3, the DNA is TGTGCCAGCAGTTACTCGACTAGCGGGCGACAGACCCAGTACTTC.

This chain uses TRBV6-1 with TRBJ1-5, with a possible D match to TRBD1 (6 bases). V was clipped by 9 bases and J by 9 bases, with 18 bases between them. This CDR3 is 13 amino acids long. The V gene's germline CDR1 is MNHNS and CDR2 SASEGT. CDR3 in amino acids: CASESGEFTPQHF. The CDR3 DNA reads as TGTGCCAGTGAATCAGGGGAATTTACGCCCCAGCATTTT.

The DNA of the CDR3 is TGTGCCACTCGGACAGGGAGAGGGACTGAAGCTTTCTTT. The encoded protein is CATRTGRGTEAFF. The chain has TRBV19 and TRBJ1-1; 8 positions agree with TRBD1. The germline V gene has CDR1 LNHDA and CDR2 SQIVND (reference sequence). V gave up 10 bases and J gave up 5 bases; unmatched junction bases: 9. The CDR3 length is 13 residues.

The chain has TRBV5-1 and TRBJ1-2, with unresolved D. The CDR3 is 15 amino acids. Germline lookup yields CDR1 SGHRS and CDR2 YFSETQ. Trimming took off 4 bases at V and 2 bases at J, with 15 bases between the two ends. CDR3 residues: CASSPSPGNNYGYTF. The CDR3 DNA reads TGCGCCAGCAGCCCCTCCCCGGGGAACAACTATGGCTACACCTTC.

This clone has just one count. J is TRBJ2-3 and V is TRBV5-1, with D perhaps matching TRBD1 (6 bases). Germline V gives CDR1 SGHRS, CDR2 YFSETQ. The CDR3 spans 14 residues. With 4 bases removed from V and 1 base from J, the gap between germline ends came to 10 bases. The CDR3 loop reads CASSSGGRTDTQYF. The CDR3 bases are TGCGCCAGCAGCAGTGGGGGCCGCACAGATACGCAGTATTTT.

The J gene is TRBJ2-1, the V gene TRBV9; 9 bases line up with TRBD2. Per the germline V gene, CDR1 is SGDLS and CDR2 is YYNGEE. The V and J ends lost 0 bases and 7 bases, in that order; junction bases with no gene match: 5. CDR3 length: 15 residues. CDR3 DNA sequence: TGTGCCAGCAGCGTAGTGGCGGGAGGGACGAATGAGCAGTTCTTC. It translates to CASSVVAGGTNEQFF.

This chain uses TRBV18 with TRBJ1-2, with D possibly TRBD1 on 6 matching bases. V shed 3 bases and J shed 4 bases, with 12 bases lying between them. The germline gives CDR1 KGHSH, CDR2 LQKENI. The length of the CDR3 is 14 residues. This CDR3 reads CASSPKAGAYGYTF. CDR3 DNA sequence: TGTGCCAGCTCACCGAAGGCAGGGGCCTATGGCTACACCTTC.

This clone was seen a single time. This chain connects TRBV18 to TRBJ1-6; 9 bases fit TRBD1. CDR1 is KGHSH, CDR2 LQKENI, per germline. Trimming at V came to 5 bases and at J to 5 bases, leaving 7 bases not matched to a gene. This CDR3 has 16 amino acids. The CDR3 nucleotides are TGTGCCAGCTCAACCCGCAGGACAGGGGATAATTCACCCCTCCACTTT. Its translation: CASSTRRTGDNSPLHF.

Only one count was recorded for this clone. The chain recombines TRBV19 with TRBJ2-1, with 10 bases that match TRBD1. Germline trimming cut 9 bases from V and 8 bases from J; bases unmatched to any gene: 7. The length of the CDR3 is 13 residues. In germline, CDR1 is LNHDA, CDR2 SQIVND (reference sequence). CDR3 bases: TGTGCCAGCTCCCGGGACAGGGGTCATGAGCAGTTCTTC. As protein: CASSRDRGHEQFF.

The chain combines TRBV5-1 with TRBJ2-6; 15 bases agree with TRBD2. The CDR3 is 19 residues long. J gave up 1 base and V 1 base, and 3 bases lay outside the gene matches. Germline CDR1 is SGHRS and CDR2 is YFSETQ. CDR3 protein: CASSLRTSGGDSGANVLTF. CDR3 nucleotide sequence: TGCGCCAGCAGCTTGAGGACTAGCGGGGGGGATTCTGGGGCCAACGTCCTGACTTTC. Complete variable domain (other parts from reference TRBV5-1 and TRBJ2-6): KAGVTQTPRYLIKTRGQQVTLSCSPISGHRSVSWYQQTPGQGLQFLFEYFSETQRNKGNFPGRFSGRQFSNSRSEMNVSTLELGDSALYLCASSLRTSGGDSGANVLTFGAGSRLTVL.

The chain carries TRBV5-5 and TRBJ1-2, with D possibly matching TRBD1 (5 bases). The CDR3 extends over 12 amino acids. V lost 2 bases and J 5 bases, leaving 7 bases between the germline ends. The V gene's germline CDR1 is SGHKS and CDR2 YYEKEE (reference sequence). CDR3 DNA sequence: TGTGCCAGCAGCTTAGGGACTTATGGCTACACCTTC. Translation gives CASSLGTYGYTF.